This note documents a single T cell receptor beta chain sequence. The data belong to a study of T cells in Graves' hyperthyroidism and ophthalmopathy. Overall study context: Peripheral blood was secured at the point of initial diagnosis, before any treatment.

RNA transcripts yielded amplified TCR beta CDR3 regions. An initial round of RT-PCR targeting the TCR CDR3 relied on the HTBI primer set. TCRdb ran MiXCR on the multiplex PCR reads and lists one entry per CDR3 protein. The table includes 550,000 to 800,000 distinct CDR3 sequences, roughly 15% detected once. V gave up 4 bases and J gave up 3 bases; unmatched junction bases: 5. Germline-derived CDR1 and CDR2 are MNHNS and SASEGT. CDR3 size: 14 residues. V gene TRBV6-1 combines with J gene TRBJ2-5; 7 nucleotides align to TRBD1. The TCR originated in a man aged 18 to 29 with Graves' hyperthyroidism. Sequences were obtained from blood. CDR3 protein: CASSVTGREETQYF. The CDR3 nucleotides read TGTGCCAGCAGTGTGACAGGGAGAGAAGAGACCCAGTACTTC.